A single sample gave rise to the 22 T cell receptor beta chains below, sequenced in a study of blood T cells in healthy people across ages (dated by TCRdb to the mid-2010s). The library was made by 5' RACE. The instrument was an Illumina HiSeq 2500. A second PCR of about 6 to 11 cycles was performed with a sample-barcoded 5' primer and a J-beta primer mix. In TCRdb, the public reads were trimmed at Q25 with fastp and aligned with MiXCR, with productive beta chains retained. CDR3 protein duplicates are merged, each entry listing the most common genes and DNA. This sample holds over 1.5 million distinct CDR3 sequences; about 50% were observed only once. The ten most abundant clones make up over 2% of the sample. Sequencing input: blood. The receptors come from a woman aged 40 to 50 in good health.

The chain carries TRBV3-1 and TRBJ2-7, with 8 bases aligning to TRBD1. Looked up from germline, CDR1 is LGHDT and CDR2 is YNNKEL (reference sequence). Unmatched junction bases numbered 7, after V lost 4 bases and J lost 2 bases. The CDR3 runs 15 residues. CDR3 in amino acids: CASSRLQGATYEQYF. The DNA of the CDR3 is TGTGCCAGCAGCCGATTGCAGGGGGCCACCTACGAGCAGTACTTC.

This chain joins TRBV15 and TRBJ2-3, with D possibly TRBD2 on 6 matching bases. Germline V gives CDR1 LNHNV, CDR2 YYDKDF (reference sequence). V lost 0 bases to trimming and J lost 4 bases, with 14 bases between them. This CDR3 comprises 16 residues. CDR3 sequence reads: CATSRDQGLPPDTQYF. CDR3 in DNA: TGTGCCACCAGCAGAGATCAGGGACTTCCCCCAGATACGCAGTATTTT.

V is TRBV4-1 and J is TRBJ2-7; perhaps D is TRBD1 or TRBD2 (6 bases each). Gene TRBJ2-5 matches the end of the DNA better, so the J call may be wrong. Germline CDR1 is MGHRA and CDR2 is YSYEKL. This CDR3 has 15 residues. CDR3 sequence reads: CASSQERGGRETQYF. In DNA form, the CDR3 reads TGCGCCAGCAGCCAAGAACGAGGGGGGAGGGAGACCCAGTACTTC.

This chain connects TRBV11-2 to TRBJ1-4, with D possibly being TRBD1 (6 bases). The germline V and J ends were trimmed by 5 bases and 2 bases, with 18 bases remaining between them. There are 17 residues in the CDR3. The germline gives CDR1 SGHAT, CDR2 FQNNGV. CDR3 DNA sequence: TGTGCCAGCAGCCAAACCTCAGGGGTCTACACTAATGAAAAACTGTTTTTT. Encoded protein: CASSQTSGVYTNEKLFF.

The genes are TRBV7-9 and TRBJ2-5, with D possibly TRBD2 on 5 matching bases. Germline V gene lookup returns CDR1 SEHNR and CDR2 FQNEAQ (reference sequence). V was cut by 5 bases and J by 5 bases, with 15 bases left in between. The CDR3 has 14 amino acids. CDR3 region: CASSPSIVRETQYF. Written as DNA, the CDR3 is TGTGCCAGCAGCCCTAGCATTGTTAGGGAGACCCAGTACTTC.

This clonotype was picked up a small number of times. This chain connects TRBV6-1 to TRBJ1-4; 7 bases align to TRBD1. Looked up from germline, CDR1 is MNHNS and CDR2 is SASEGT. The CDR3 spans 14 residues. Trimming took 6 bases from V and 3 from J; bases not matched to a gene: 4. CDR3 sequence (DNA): TGTGCCAGCAGCCGCGGGACAGCTAATGAAAAACTGTTTTTT. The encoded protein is CASSRGTANEKLFF.

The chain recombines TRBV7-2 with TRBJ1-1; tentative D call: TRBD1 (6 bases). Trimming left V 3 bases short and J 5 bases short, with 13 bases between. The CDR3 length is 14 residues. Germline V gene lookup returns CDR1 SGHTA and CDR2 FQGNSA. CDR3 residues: CASSFKGGGTEAFF. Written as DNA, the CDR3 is TGTGCCAGCAGCTTTAAGGGGGGTGGGACTGAAGCTTTCTTT.

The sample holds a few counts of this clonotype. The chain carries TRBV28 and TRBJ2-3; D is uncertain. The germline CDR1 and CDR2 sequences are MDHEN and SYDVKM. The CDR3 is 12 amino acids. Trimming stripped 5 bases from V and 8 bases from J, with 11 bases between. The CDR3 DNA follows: TGTGCCAGCAGTCCCGGTGTTATTACGCAGTATTTT. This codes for CASSPGVITQYF.

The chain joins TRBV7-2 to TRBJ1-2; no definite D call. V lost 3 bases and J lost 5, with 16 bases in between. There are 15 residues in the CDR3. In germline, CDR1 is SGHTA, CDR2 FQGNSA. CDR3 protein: CASSLGSASGYGYTF. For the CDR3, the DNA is TGTGCCAGCAGCTTGGGTAGTGCGAGTGGGTATGGCTACACCTTC.

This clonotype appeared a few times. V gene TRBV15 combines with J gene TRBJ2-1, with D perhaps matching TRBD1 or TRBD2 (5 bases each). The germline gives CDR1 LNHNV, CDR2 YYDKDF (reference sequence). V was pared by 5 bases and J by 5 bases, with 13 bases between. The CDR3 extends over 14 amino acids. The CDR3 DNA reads TGTGCCACCAGCCCCGGGACCCCCGACAATGAGCAGTTCTTC. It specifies CATSPGTPDNEQFF.

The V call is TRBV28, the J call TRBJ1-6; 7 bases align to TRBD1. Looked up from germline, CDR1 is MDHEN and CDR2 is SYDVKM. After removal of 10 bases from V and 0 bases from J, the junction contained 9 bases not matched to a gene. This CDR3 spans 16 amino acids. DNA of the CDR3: TGTGCCATACTTCCGGGACAGAGCTCCTATAATTCACCCCTCCACTTT. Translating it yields CAILPGQSSYNSPLHF.

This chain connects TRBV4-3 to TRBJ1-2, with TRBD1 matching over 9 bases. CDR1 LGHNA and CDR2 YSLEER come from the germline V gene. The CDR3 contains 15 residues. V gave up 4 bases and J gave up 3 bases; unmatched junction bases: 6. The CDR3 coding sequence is TGCGCCAGCAGCCGAGTGGACAGGGGTGACTATGGCTACACCTTC. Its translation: CASSRVDRGDYGYTF.

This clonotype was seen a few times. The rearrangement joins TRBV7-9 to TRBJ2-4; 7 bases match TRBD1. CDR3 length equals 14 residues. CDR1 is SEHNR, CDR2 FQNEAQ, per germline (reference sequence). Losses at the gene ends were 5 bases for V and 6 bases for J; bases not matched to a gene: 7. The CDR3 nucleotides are TGTGCCAGCAGCGCCGACAGGGATAGAAACATTCAGTACTTC. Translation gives CASSADRDRNIQYF.

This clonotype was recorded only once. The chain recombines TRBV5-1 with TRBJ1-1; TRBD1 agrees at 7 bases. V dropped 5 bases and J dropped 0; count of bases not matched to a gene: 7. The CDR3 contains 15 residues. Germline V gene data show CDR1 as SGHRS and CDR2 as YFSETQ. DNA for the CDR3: TGCGCCAGCAGTTCAGGACAGGCTATGAACACTGAAGCTTTCTTT. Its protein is CASSSGQAMNTEAFF.

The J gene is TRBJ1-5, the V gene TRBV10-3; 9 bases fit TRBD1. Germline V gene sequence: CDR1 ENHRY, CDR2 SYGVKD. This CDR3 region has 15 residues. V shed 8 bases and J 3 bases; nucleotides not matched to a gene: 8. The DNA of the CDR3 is TGTGCCATCGGACTGGGGACAGGGTCCAATCAGCCCCAGCATTTT. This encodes CAIGLGTGSNQPQHF.

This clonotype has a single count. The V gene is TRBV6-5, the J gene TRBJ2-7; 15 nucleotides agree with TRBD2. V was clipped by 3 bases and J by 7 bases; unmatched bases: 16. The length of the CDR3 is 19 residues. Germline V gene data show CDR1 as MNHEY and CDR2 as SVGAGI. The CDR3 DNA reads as TGTGCCAGCAGTTATTACTCGGGACTAGCGGGGGGACCCGCGGGGGAGCAGTACTTC. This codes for CASSYYSGLAGGPAGEQYF.

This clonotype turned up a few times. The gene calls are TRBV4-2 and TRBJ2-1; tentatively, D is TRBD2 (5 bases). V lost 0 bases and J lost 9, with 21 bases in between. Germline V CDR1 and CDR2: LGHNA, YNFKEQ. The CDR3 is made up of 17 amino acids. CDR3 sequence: CASSQDFRLAGIGEQFF. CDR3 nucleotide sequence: TGTGCCAGCAGCCAAGATTTCCGCCTAGCAGGTATCGGTGAGCAGTTCTTC.

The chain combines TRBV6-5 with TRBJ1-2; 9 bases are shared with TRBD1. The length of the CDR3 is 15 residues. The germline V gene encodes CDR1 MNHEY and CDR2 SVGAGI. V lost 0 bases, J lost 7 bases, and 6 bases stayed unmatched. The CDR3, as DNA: TGTGCCAGCAGTTACTCAAACAGGGGGCAGTCTGGCTACACCTTC. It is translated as CASSYSNRGQSGYTF.

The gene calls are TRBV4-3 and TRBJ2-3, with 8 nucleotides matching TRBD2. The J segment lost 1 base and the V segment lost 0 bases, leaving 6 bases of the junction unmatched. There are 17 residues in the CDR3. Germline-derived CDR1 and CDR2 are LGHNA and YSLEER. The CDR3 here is CASSQDLVRGGTDTQYF. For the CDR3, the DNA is TGCGCCAGCAGCCAAGATTTGGTGCGGGGGGGCACAGATACGCAGTATTTT.

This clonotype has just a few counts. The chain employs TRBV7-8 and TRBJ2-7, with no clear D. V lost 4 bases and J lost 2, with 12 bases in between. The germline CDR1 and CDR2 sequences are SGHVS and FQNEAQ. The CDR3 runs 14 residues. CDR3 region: CASSYDNGPYEQYF. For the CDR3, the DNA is TGTGCCAGCAGCTATGACAACGGTCCCTACGAGCAGTACTTC.

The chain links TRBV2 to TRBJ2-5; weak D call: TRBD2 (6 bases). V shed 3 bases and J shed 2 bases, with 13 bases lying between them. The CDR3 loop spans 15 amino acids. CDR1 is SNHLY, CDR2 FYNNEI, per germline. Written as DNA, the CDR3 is TGTGCCAGCAGTGACTGGGGGGTGGGTCAAGAGACCCAGTACTTC. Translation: CASSDWGVGQETQYF.

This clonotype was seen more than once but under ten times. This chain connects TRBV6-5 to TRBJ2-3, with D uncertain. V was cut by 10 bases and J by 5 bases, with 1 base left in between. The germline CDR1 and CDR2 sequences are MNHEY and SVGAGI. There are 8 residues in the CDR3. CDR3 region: CAKDTQYF. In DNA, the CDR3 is TGTGCCAAAGATACGCAGTATTTT.